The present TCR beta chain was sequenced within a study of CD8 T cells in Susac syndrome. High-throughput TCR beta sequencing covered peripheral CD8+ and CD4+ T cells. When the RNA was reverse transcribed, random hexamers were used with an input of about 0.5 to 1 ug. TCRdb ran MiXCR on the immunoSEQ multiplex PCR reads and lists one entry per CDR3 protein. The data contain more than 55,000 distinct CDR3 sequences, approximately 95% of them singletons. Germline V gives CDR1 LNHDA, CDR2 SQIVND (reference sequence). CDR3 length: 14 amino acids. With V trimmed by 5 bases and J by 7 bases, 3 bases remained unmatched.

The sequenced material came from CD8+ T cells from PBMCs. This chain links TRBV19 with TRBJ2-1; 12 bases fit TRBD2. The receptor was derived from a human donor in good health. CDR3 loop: CASSLAGGQNEQFF. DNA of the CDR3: TGTGCCAGTAGTCTAGCGGGGGGGCAGAATGAGCAGTTCTTC.